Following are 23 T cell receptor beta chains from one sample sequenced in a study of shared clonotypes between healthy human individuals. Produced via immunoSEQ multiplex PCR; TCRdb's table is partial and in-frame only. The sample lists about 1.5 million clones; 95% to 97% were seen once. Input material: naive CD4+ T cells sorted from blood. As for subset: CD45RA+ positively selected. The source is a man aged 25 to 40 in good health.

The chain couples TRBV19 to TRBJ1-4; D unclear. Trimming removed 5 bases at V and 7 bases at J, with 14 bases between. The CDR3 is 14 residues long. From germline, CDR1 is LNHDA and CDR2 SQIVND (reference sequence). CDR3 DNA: TGTGCCAGTAGTCAAGAGGCGTTCAGTGAAAAACTGTTTTTT. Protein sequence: CASSQEAFSEKLFF.

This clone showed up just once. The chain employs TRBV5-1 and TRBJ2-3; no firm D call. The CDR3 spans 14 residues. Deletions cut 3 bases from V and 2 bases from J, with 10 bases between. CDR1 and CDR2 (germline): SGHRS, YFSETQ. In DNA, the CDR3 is TGCGCCAGCAGCTCCAGGTTAATCACAGATACGCAGTATTTT. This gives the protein CASSSRLITDTQYF.

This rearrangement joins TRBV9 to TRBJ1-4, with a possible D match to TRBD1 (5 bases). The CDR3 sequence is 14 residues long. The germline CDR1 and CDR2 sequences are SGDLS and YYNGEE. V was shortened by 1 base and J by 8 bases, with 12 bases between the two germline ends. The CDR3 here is CASSVRGGGEKLFF. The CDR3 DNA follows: TGTGCCAGCAGCGTACGGGGGGGTGGAGAAAAACTGTTTTTT.

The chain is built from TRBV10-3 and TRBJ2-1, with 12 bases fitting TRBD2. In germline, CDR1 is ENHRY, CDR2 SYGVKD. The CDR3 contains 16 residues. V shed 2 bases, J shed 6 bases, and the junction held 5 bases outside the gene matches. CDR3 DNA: TGTGCCATCAGTGAGGGTGCTAGCGGGAGGGTCAATGAGCAGTTCTTC. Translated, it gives CAISEGASGRVNEQFF.

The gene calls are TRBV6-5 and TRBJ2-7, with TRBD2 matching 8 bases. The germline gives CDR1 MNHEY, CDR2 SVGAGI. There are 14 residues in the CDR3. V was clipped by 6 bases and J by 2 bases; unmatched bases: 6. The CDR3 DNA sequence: TGTGCCAGCAGGGTGGGTAGCGGGACCTACGAGCAGTACTTC. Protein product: CASRVGSGTYEQYF.

The CDR3 DNA is TGTGCCAGCAGCCGATTTGTCGACTGGCGCACAGATACGCAGTATTTT. This encodes CASSRFVDWRTDTQYF. The rearrangement links TRBV14 to TRBJ2-3; D ambiguous. The CDR3 length is 16 residues. The ends were cut back, 4 bases at V and 1 base at J, with 15 bases in the middle. Germline CDR1 SGHDN, CDR2 FVKESK.

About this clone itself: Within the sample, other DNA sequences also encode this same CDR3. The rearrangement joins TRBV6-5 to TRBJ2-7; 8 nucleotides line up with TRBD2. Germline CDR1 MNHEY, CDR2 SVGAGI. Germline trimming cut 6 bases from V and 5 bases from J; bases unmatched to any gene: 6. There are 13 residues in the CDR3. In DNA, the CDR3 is TGTGCCAGCAGAACTAGCGGAGGGAACGAGCAGTACTTC. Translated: CASRTSGGNEQYF.

In DNA form, the CDR3 reads TGTGCCAGCAGCCGCGGGGACAGTAAAAACATTCAGTACTTC. This sequence encodes CASSRGDSKNIQYF. The chain has TRBV5-4 and TRBJ2-4, with TRBD1 as a possible D gene (7 bases). The germline CDR1 and CDR2 sequences are SGHNT and YYREEE (reference sequence). Trimming pared 4 bases from V and 4 bases from J, leaving 12 bases between. The CDR3 totals 14 residues.

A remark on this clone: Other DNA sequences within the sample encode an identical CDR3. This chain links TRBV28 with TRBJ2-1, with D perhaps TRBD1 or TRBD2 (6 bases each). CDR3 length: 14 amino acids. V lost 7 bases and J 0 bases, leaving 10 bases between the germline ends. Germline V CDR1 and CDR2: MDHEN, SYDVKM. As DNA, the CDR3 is TGTGCCAGCAAAGGGGGGAGCTCCTACAATGAGCAGTTCTTC. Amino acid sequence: CASKGGSSYNEQFF.

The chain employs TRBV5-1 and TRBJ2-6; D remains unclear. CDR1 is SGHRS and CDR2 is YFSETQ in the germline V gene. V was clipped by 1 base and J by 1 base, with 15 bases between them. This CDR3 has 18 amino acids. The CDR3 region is CASSLYGSLGSGANVLTF. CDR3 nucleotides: TGCGCCAGCAGCTTGTATGGGTCTTTAGGATCTGGGGCCAACGTCCTGACTTTC.

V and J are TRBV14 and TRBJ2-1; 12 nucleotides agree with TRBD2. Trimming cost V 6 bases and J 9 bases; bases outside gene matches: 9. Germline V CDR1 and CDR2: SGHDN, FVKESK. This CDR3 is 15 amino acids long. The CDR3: CASSPGLAGGGEQFF. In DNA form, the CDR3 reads TGTGCCAGCAGTCCCGGGCTAGCGGGAGGGGGTGAGCAGTTCTTC.

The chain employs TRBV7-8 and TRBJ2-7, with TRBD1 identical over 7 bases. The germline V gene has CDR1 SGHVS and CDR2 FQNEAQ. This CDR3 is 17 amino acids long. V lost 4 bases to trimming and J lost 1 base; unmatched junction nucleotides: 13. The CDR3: CASSSPGWARGSYEQYF. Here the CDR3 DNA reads TGTGCCAGCAGCTCACCGGGGTGGGCCAGGGGGTCCTACGAGCAGTACTTC.

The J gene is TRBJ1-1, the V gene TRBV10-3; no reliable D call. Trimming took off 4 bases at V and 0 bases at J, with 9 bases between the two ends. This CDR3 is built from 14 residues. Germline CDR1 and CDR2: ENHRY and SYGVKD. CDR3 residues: CAISVSFVNTEAFF. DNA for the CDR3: TGTGCCATCAGTGTATCGTTCGTGAACACTGAAGCTTTCTTT.

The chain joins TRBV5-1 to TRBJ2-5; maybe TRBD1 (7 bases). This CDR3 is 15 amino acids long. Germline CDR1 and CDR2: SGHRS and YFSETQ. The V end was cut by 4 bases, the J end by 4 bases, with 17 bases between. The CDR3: CASSGGTEPGETQYF. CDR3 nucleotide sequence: TGCGCCAGCAGCGGCGGGACAGAACCGGGAGAGACCCAGTACTTC. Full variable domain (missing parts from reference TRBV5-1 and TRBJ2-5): KAGVTQTPRYLIKTRGQQVTLSCSPISGHRSVSWYQQTPGQGLQFLFEYFSETQRNKGNFPGRFSGRQFSNSRSEMNVSTLELGDSALYLCASSGGTEPGETQYFGPGTRLLVL.

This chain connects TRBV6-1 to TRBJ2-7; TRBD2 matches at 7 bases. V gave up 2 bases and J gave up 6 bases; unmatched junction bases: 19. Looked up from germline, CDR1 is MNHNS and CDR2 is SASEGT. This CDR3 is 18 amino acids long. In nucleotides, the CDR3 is TGTGCCAGCAGTGAATGGAAAAACCTAGCGGACAAGGCGGGCGAGCAGTACTTC. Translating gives CASSEWKNLADKAGEQYF.

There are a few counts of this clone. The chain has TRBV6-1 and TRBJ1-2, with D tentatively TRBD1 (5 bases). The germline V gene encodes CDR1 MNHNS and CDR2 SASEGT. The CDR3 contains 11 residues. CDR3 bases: TGTGCTACCGCAGCAGGGACCGGCTACACCTTC. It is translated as CATAAGTGYTF.

The CDR3 spells CASSPRMGGTGTDTQYF. The DNA for the CDR3 is TGTGCCAGCTCACCACGGATGGGTGGGACGGGCACAGATACGCAGTATTTT. This chain connects TRBV18 to TRBJ2-3; D might be TRBD1 or TRBD2, each matching 5 bases. V was shortened by 1 base and J by 1 base, with 15 bases between the two germline ends. The CDR3 has 17 amino acids. Germline V gene lookup returns CDR1 KGHSH and CDR2 LQKENI.

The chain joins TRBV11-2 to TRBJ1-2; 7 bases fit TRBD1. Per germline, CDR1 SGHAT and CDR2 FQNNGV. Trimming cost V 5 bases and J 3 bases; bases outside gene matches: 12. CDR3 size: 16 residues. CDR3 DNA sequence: TGTGCCAGCAGCGACCACACGAAGGGGGCGGACTATGGCTACACCTTC. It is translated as CASSDHTKGADYGYTF.

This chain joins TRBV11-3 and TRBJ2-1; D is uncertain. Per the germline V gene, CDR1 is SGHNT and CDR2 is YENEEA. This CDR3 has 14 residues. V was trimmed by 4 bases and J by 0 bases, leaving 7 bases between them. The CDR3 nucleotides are TGTGCCAGCAGCTCCGCGAGCTCCTACAATGAGCAGTTCTTC. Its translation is CASSSASSYNEQFF.

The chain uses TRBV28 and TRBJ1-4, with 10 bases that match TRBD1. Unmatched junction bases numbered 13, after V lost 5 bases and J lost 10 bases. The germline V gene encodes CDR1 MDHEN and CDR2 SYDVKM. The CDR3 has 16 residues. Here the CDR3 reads CASSALFGTGVGKLFF. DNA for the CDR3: TGTGCCAGCAGTGCCCTCTTCGGGACAGGGGTCGGAAAACTGTTTTTT.

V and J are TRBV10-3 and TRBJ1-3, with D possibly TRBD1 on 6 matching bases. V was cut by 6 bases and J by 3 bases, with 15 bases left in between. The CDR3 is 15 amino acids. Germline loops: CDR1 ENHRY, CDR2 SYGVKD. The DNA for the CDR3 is TGTGCCATCAGAGACAGGAGGTTGGATGGAAACACCATATATTTT. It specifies CAIRDRRLDGNTIYF.

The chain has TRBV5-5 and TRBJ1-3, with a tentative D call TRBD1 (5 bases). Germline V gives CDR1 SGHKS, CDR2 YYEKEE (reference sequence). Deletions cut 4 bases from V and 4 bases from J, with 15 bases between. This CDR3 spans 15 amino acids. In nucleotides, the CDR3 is TGTGCCAGCAGCCTTTCCGGGACGGCAGGAAACACCATATATTTT. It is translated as CASSLSGTAGNTIYF.

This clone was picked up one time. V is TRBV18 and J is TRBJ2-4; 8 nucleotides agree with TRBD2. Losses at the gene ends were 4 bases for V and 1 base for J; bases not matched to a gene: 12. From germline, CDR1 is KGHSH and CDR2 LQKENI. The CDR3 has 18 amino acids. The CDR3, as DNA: TGTGCCAGCTCACGTAGCGGGACGGCTCCCTTGGCCAAAAACATTCAGTACTTC. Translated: CASSRSGTAPLAKNIQYF.